Following are 21 T cell receptor beta chains from one sample sequenced in a study of T-cell reconstitution after alpha-beta-depleted transplantation in children. Preparing the TCRbeta library involved the use of unique molecular identifiers. TCRdb redid the calling of the PCR reads with MiXCR, one entry per CDR3 protein. The sample has 780,000 or so distinct CDR3 sequences, roughly 15% seen once; the top ten hold roughly 4.8%. The input for sequencing was PBMCs, mostly from graft donor cells, taken 360 days after TCRalphabeta/CD19-depleted stem cell transplant. These receptors were collected from a male patient aged 10 to 17 who had a stem cell transplant for acute lymphoblastic leukemia, so the T cells may come from the graft donor.

The V and J genes are TRBV9 and TRBJ2-2, with 8 nucleotides matching TRBD1. CDR3 length: 15 amino acids. V was clipped by 3 bases and J by 1 base; unmatched bases: 2. CDR1 SGDLS and CDR2 YYNGEE come from the germline V gene. This CDR3 reads CASSDGTGNTGELFF. As DNA, the CDR3 is TGTGCCAGCAGCGACGGGACAGGGAACACCGGGGAGCTGTTTTTT.

The gene calls are TRBV15 and TRBJ1-3, with a tentative D call TRBD1 (5 bases). V was shortened by 0 bases and J by 0 bases, with 12 bases between the two germline ends. The CDR3 is 17 residues long. Germline V CDR1 and CDR2: LNHNV, YYDKDF (reference sequence). The CDR3 loop is CATSRDRDGYSGNTIYF. The CDR3 coding sequence is TGTGCCACCAGCAGAGATCGGGACGGTTACTCTGGAAACACCATATATTTT.

Here the CDR3 DNA reads TGTGCCACCAGTGATAGTTCTAGCGTCAATGAGCAGTTCTTC. It yields the protein CATSDSSSVNEQFF. V is TRBV24-1 and J is TRBJ2-1; D is perhaps TRBD2 (6 bases). V was trimmed by 3 bases and J by 6 bases, leaving 11 bases between them. Germline V CDR1 and CDR2: KGHDR, SFDVKD. There are 14 residues in the CDR3.

This clonotype was observed a handful of times. The V call is TRBV12-3 or TRBV12-4, the J call TRBJ2-2; 8 bases match TRBD2. The V segment lost 5 bases and the J segment 2 bases; nucleotides outside the gene matches: 7. CDR3 length: 16 amino acids. This CDR3 reads CASSPRTSHNTGELFF. In DNA form, the CDR3 reads TGTGCCAGCAGTCCGCGGACTAGCCACAACACCGGGGAGCTGTTTTTT.

This chain uses TRBV9 with TRBJ2-3; 9 bases agree with TRBD2. V was pared by 0 bases and J by 4 bases, with 6 bases of the junction left unmatched. The CDR3 length is 16 residues. From germline, CDR1 is SGDLS and CDR2 YYNGEE. CDR3 residues: CASSVGSSGSADTQYF. DNA of the CDR3: TGTGCCAGCAGCGTAGGGAGTAGCGGGAGCGCAGATACGCAGTATTTT.

This clonotype was found a few times. This chain connects TRBV5-1 to TRBJ2-4; D possibly matches TRBD1 or TRBD2 (6 bases each). V was pared by 7 bases and J by 6 bases, with 17 bases between. Per germline, CDR1 SGHRS and CDR2 YFSETQ. The CDR3 covers 14 residues. The CDR3 is CASGPTGTGNIQYF. CDR3 DNA: TGCGCCAGCGGACCTACAGGGACTGGAAACATTCAGTACTTC. Complete variable domain (other parts from reference TRBV5-1 and TRBJ2-4): KAGVTQTPRYLIKTRGQQVTLSCSPISGHRSVSWYQQTPGQGLQFLFEYFSETQRNKGNFPGRFSGRQFSNSRSEMNVSTLELGDSALYLCASGPTGTGNIQYFGAGTRLSVL.

A note on this clonotype: Sequence at one end of the junction differs from germline and may be a read error. The V call is TRBV12-3 or TRBV12-4, the J call TRBJ1-3; D is possibly TRBD1 (6 bases). The CDR3 has 14 amino acids. CDR3: CASSLDRFGNTIYF. Written as DNA, the CDR3 is TGTGCCAGCAGCTTAGACAGGTTTGGAAACACCATATATTTT.

This clonotype showed up just a few times. The chain couples TRBV12-3 or TRBV12-4 to TRBJ2-2; 7 bases match TRBD1. CDR3 length: 17 residues. V was clipped by 0 bases and J by 6 bases; unmatched bases: 10. DNA for the CDR3: TGTGCCAGCAGTTTAGCGCCGGGACAGAAAGGTCCCGGGGAGCTGTTTTTT. Translation gives CASSLAPGQKGPGELFF.

The chain carries TRBV20-1 and TRBJ1-2, with 11 nucleotides matching TRBD1. V gave up 5 bases and J gave up 4 bases; unmatched junction bases: 6. Germline lookup yields CDR1 DFQATT and CDR2 SNEGSKA (reference sequence). The CDR3 has 14 amino acids. As DNA, the CDR3 is TGCAGTGCTCGGACAGGGGGCGCGGGCTATGGCTACACCTTC. Translated, it gives CSARTGGAGYGYTF.

This clonotype has a handful of counts. The chain carries TRBV2 and TRBJ1-1; D not resolved. The CDR3 runs 14 residues. CDR1 and CDR2 from the germline V gene are SNHLY and FYNNEI. V lost 2 bases, J lost 0 bases, and 7 bases lay in between. DNA of the CDR3: TGTGCCAGCAGTGAAAACGATTTGAACACTGAAGCTTTCTTT. This gives the protein CASSENDLNTEAFF.

This clonotype was seen many times. The chain has TRBV12-3 or TRBV12-4 and TRBJ2-3, with TRBD1 as a possible D gene (6 bases). The CDR3 is made up of 13 amino acids. The V end lost 5 bases, the J end lost 5 bases, and 11 bases lay between the germline ends. CDR3 sequence reads: CASSRTGIDTQYF. The CDR3 bases are TGTGCCAGCAGTCGTACAGGGATAGATACGCAGTATTTT.

The chain combines TRBV3-1 with TRBJ2-7; D not resolved. This CDR3 comprises 15 residues. The V gene lost 0 bases and the J gene lost 0 bases, with 9 bases spanning the gap. Germline V gene data show CDR1 as LGHDT and CDR2 as YNNKEL (reference sequence). The DNA for the CDR3 is TGTGCCAGCAGCCAAGAGGGCAGACACTCCTACGAGCAGTACTTC. Amino acids: CASSQEGRHSYEQYF.

Remarks on this clonotype: It is unclear where the CDR3 begins or ends on the DNA, so no DNA is shown, and the CDR3 is as TCRdb lists it. The chain links TRBV24-1 to TRBJ1-5; TRBD1, the table's D call, lacks a check against the DNA. Germline CDR1 and CDR2: KGHDR and SFDVKD. Including both end residues, the CDR3 is 14 amino acids long. The CDR3 sequence is CATSEPTFGTGNHF.

This chain joins TRBV12-3 or TRBV12-4 and TRBJ2-3; no firm D call. Trimming removed 3 bases at V and 0 bases at J, with 13 bases between. CDR3 size: 16 residues. The CDR3: CASSFRLVPSTDTQYF. As DNA, the CDR3 is TGTGCCAGCAGTTTCCGACTCGTCCCTAGCACAGATACGCAGTATTTT.

The chain couples TRBV5-1 to TRBJ2-7; D might be TRBD1 (5 bases). Germline V CDR1 and CDR2: SGHRS, YFSETQ. This CDR3 is 16 amino acids long. V lost 3 bases and J 2 bases, leaving 18 bases between the germline ends. CDR3 bases: TGCGCCAGCAGCTCACTCGACAGTTCCTATACCTACGAGCAGTACTTC. It yields the protein CASSSLDSSYTYEQYF.

This clonotype has more than one count but fewer than ten. The chain combines TRBV5-7 with TRBJ2-7; D is possibly TRBD2 (6 bases). TRBV5-7 is given ORF status, its function remaining uncertain. The CDR3 loop spans 14 amino acids. Trimming removed 3 bases from V and 4 bases from J, with 14 bases in between. CDR3 loop: CASSSVLADYEQYF. DNA for the CDR3: TGTGCCAGCAGCTCCGTATTAGCGGATTACGAGCAGTACTTC.

V usage is TRBV9 and J usage is TRBJ2-7; D is perhaps TRBD2 (5 bases). The germline V gene has CDR1 SGDLS and CDR2 YYNGEE. Trimming removed 5 bases at V and 1 base at J, with 13 bases between. The CDR3 runs to 14 residues. The CDR3 coding sequence is TGTGCCAGCAGTCTGAGGCGGGTATCCTACGAGCAGTACTTC. Amino acids: CASSLRRVSYEQYF.

This clonotype was seen at least ten times. The rearrangement joins TRBV28 to TRBJ2-5, with TRBD1 as a possible D gene (9 bases). This CDR3 is 18 amino acids long. Between the trimmed V and J ends, which lost 7 bases and 5 bases, there was a span of 29 bases. Germline V gene lookup returns CDR1 MDHEN and CDR2 SYDVKM. The CDR3 here is CASKGRGGTGIPRETQYF. Written as DNA, the CDR3 is TGTGCCAGCAAGGGACGCGGGGGGACAGGGATCCCGAGGGAGACCCAGTACTTC.

The chain employs TRBV4-1 and TRBJ2-1, with a possible D match to TRBD2 (6 bases). The CDR3 runs 15 residues. V dropped 2 bases and J dropped 5 bases, with 13 bases sitting between them. CDR1 and CDR2 (germline): MGHRA, YSYEKL. The CDR3 loop is CASSQFQGLNNEQFF. DNA of the CDR3: TGCGCCAGCAGCCAATTCCAGGGACTTAACAATGAGCAGTTCTTC.

The table lists this clonotype with many counts. This rearrangement joins TRBV5-5 to TRBJ2-7; 7 positions match TRBD2. V gave up 0 bases and J gave up 6 bases; unmatched junction bases: 15. CDR1 and CDR2 from the germline V gene are SGHKS and YYEKEE (reference sequence). This CDR3 spans 17 amino acids. The chain's CDR3 is CASSLEEWRERSVEQYF. CDR3 sequence (DNA): TGTGCCAGCAGCTTGGAGGAGTGGCGGGAGAGATCCGTCGAGCAGTACTTC.

This clonotype was counted ten times or more. The chain recombines TRBV5-6 with TRBJ2-4; D call uncertain. Trimming left V 1 base short and J 0 bases short, with 8 bases between. The germline gives CDR1 SGHDT, CDR2 YYEEEE. This CDR3 has 15 amino acids. This CDR3 reads CASSLRRLAKNIQYF. The CDR3 region has the DNA TGTGCCAGCAGCTTGAGACGGTTAGCCAAAAACATTCAGTACTTC.